This T cell receptor (beta chain) appears in the sequencing data of a study of Ad26.COV2.S vaccination and SARS-CoV-2 variants (dated by TCRdb to the early 2020s). Regarding the research as a whole: Vaccine-arm donors came from COV1001, a multicentre, randomized, double-blind, placebo-controlled phase I-IIa trial of Ad26.COV2.S in healthy adults. Ad26.COV2.S was administered intramuscularly at 5 x 10^10 or 1 x 10^11 viral particles, either as a single shot or as two shots given 56 days apart. The specificity and breadth of SARS-CoV-2-reactive T cell receptors after Ad26.COV2.S vaccination were assessed by TCRbeta repertoire sequencing. The TCR-sequenced set comprised around 30 samples: approximately 19 Ad26.COV2.S vaccine recipients, 5 placebo recipients and 8 SARS-CoV-2 convalescent individuals. Trial participants were randomized into five groups of five, in which low-dose or high-dose Ad26.COV2.S was given once or twice, or placebo was given on both occasions. Blinding of investigators to trial group allocation was maintained during experiments and outcome assessment. Beyond this particular receptor, the publication reports: Comparing responses between vaccine doses or regimens was not something the study was powered to do. It was noted by the authors that total T cell responses may have been underestimated by the TCR breadth and depth analyses. After vaccination, substantial breadth of spike-specific CD8+ and CD4+ T cell responses was reported. Higher spike-specific TCR breadth was observed in Ad26.COV2.S recipients than in placebo recipients (P = 0.0014). Comparable non-spike TCR breadth was observed between vaccine and placebo recipients, consistent with only spike being contained in the vaccine.

Read against the paper, the sample's treatment or condition label means: around 19 received Ad26.COV2.S at low or high dose, single or two shots; roughly five received placebo; per-sample allocation not given. Repertoires of vaccine and placebo recipients were sequenced from samples taken on day 63 after the first injection. Cohort 1b enrolled roughly 25 adults aged 18-55 years at a single site in Boston, USA, between 29 July and 7 August 2020. Ad26.COV2.S was a replication-incompetent adenovirus type 26 vector expressing a prefusion-stabilized SARS-CoV-2 spike protein from the original Wuhan strain. The immunoSEQ Assay was the method used to sequence TCRbeta CDR3 regions. After extraction, genomic DNA underwent amplification by bias-controlled multiplex PCR, followed by high-throughput sequencing. The source study handled its data this way. Collapsing and filtering of sequences were performed to quantify the absolute abundance of each unique TCRbeta CDR3 region. T cell fraction was estimated by normalizing TCRbeta template counts to usable DNA, which was measured by amplifying reference genes present in all nucleated cells. Repertoire TCRs were annotated as SARS-CoV-2-specific by exact matching of V gene, CDR3 amino acid sequence and J gene to a known reactive TCR set. The reference SARS-CoV-2 TCR set came from MIRA and was filtered for enrichment in COVID-19-positive ImmuneCODE repertoires, removing public or cross-reactive TCRs. Based on the MIRA antigens, annotated TCRs were further analysed at the level of specific ORF or position within ORF. Breadth was defined as the number of annotated unique rearrangements divided by the total number of unique productive rearrangements, and depth was defined as the summed frequency of the annotated unique rearrangements. TCR breadth was compared between groups using two-sided Wilcoxon rank-sum tests. This immuneACCESS table, as held by TCRdb, lists in-frame sequences with V and J called but not all clones. Of the missing ones, under half trace to an unresolved V gene in checked studies; the others have no known cause. D and trimming come from the DNA, and the V and J calls and clone size come from that table. For this sample the table gives some 500,000 clones, of which roughly 89% were detected only once. Of the sample, 2.5% to 3% falls within the top ten clones.

A word on this clone: Which antigen it targets is not known. Qualities for individual bases were not recorded, and no much larger clone is one base off.

Here the sequenced sample was peripheral blood, taken in a trial of Ad26.COV2.S vaccine versus placebo. The TCR was taken from a person between 18 and 65 years old who received the Ad26.COV2.S COVID-19 vaccine or a placebo.

The CDR3 sequence is CATSERRQSGETQYF. The nucleotide sequence reads as follows: TGTGCCACCAGTGAGAGAAGACAGTCGGGGGAGACCCAGTACTTC. The chain is encoded by TRBV24-1 joined to TRBJ2-5; the D assignment is uncertain and may be TRBD1 or TRBD2, with 5 bases supporting each. CDR1 KGHDR and CDR2 SFDVKD are derived from the germline V gene. Between the V and J ends, shortened by 4 bases and 5 bases respectively, the junction contains 16 bases. The CDR3 contains 15 residues, cysteine and phenylalanine counted. Only the CDR3 DNA is retained, 45 bases long and in frame from the first base.